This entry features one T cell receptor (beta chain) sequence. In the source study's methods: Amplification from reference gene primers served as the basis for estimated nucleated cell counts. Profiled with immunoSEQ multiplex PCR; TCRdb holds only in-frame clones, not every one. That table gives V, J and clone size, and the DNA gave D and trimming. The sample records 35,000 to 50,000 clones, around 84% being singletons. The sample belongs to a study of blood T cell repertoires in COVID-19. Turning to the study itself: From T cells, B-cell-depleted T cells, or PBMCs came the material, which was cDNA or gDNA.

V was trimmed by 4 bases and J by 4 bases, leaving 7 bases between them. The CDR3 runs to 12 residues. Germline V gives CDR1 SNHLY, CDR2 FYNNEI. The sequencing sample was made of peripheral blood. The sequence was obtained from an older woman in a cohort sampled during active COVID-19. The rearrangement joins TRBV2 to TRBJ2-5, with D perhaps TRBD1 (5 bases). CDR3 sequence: CASSAGRETQYF. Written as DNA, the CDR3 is TGTGCCAGCAGTGCAGGGCGAGAGACCCAGTACTTC.